This is a list of T cell receptor beta chains from one sample in a study of blood T cell repertoires in COVID-19. Sequenced by immunoSEQ multiplex PCR; TCRdb stores in-frame clones only, minus some. The table records fewer than 120,000 clones, around 68% of them present only once. The material sequenced was peripheral blood. The receptors here all came from a woman aged 55-70 years with acute or convalescent COVID-19. CDR3s include the opening cysteine and the closing phenylalanine or tryptophan. The D gene is left open where the match is weak. Expanded clones are given a class, and other clones once, few, many or no size at all.

J	length	V	D	size	DNA	CDR3
TRBJ1-6	13	TRBV30	NA	NA	TGTGCCTGGAGTGTCAACAGCCGTTCACCCCTCCACTTT	CAWSVNSRSPLHF
TRBJ1-2	17	TRBV23-1	NA	NA	TGCGCCAGCAGTCAGCAATCTTGGGCCAAAACTGGGTATGGCTACACCTTC	CASSQQSWAKTGYGYTF
TRBJ1-1	14	TRBV29-1	NA	NA	TGCAGCGCTAAAGGTTTCCGGGAGAACACTGAAGCTTTCTTT	CSAKGFRENTEAFF
TRBJ1-5	13	TRBV19	NA	few	TGTGCCAGTAGTCCCCGTTTCAATCAGCCCCAGCATTTT	CASSPRFNQPQHF
TRBJ1-5	16	TRBV19	NA	NA	TGTGCCACCAAAGGGACATCCGGCCGAGTGGGTCAGCCCCAGCATTTT	CATKGTSGRVGQPQHF
TRBJ2-5	13	TRBV11-2	NA	NA	TGTGCCAGCACCCCCTCCGGGGTAGGGACCCAGTACTTC	CASTPSGVGTQYF
TRBJ2-3	16	TRBV5-1	NA	NA	TGCGCCAGCAACCTTGCGGGTCCGTATAGCACAGATACGCAGTATTTT	CASNLAGPYSTDTQYF
TRBJ1-2	16	TRBV20-1	NA	NA	TGCAGTGCTAGTATCGCAGGGAAGAAGGCTAACTATGGCTACACCTTC	CSASIAGKKANYGYTF
TRBJ1-4	14	TRBV5-1	NA	few	TGCGCCAGCAGCTTGGGCGGAGTGGGTGAAAAACTGTTTTTT	CASSLGGVGEKLFF
TRBJ2-7	13	TRBV5-1	NA	NA	TGCGCCAGCAGCGCCGGACTGTCCTACGAGCAGTACTTC	CASSAGLSYEQYF
TRBJ2-1	15	TRBV6-2/TRBV6-3	TRBD1	NA	TGTGCCAGCAGTCTGGGACAGGGGGCAGCCAATGAGCAGTTCTTC	CASSLGQGAANEQFF
TRBJ1-3	14	TRBV10-3	NA	NA	TGTGCCATCAGTGATCCCCGCTCTGGAAACACCATATATTTT	CAISDPRSGNTIYF
TRBJ1-1	14	TRBV9	NA	NA	TGTGCCAGCAGCGTAGAGCCCTCGAACACTGAAGCTTTCTTT	CASSVEPSNTEAFF
TRBJ1-5	12	TRBV5-4	NA	NA	TGTGCCAGCAGCTTGCCGAATCAGCCCCAGCATTTT	CASSLPNQPQHF
TRBJ2-5	15	TRBV27	TRBD1	NA	TGTGCCAGCATTGAGACAGGGGCGGCGGTAGAGACCCAGTACTTC	CASIETGAAVETQYF
TRBJ2-5	17	TRBV5-1	NA	once	TGCGCCAGCAGCTTGGTACCATTAAGAGGGGGGGGAGAGACCCAGTACTTC	CASSLVPLRGGGETQYF
TRBJ2-1	18	TRBV9	TRBD2	NA	TGTGCCAGCAGCGTAGGAGGGAGGTCGGGGGGGGTTGGTAATGAGCAGTTCTTC	CASSVGGRSGGVGNEQFF
TRBJ1-3	17	TRBV4-3	TRBD1	few	TGCGCCAGCAGCCAAGATCATGAGGGGGCTTTTGGAAACACCATATATTTT	CASSQDHEGAFGNTIYF
TRBJ2-7	16	TRBV5-1	TRBD1	NA	TGCGCCAGCAGCTTGGGGACAGGGGCCGTGGTGCGGGAGCAGTACTTC	CASSLGTGAVVREQYF
TRBJ1-4	13	TRBV6-6	NA	NA	TGTGCCAGCACCGGGACTCATAATGAAAAACTGTTTTTT	CASTGTHNEKLFF
TRBJ2-5	15	TRBV7-9	TRBD2	once	TGTGCCAGCAGCTTAGGGTTTGGAGCGGGGGAGACCCAGTACTTC	CASSLGFGAGETQYF
TRBJ1-1	15	TRBV5-4	TRBD1	few	TGTGCCAGCAGCGGCTACAGGGGACGGAACACTGAAGCTTTCTTT	CASSGYRGRNTEAFF
TRBJ2-7	16	TRBV19	NA	NA	TGTGCCAGTTCCCAGTCGTCAGCGGGTGAAACCTACGAGCAGTACTTC	CASSQSSAGETYEQYF
TRBJ1-2	12	TRBV12-3/TRBV12-4	NA	NA	TGTGCCAGCAGGAGCCTCAACTATGGCTACACCTTC	CASRSLNYGYTF
TRBJ2-7	14	TRBV3-1/TRBV3-2	NA	few	TGTGCCAGCAGCCATTATAGCGCGACCTACGAGCAGTACTTC	CASSHYSATYEQYF
TRBJ1-1	15	TRBV6-2/TRBV6-3	TRBD1	NA	TGTGCCAGCAGTTACGGCGGGACAGTGAACACTGAAGCTTTCTTT	CASSYGGTVNTEAFF
TRBJ1-6	16	TRBV5-4	NA	few	TGTGCCAGCAGCCACGACAGGACCGTTGGAAATTCACCCCTCCACTTT	CASSHDRTVGNSPLHF
TRBJ1-1	16	TRBV3-1/TRBV3-2	NA	few	TGTGCCAGCAGCCAAGGGGGAGGTAGGGTGGTCACTGAAGCTTTCTTT	CASSQGGGRVVTEAFF
TRBJ2-7	14	TRBV3-1/TRBV3-2	NA	NA	TGTGCCAGCAGCCATACGGGACAATCGCTGGTGCAGTACTTC	CASSHTGQSLVQYF
TRBJ1-2	14	TRBV19	TRBD1	NA	TGTGCCAGTAGTCTTCGACAGGGGGATTATGGCTACACCTTC	CASSLRQGDYGYTF
TRBJ1-4	19	TRBV2	NA	once	TGTGCCAGCAGTATGGTGGCCGCCCCCAGGGGTGGGACTAATGAAAAACTGTTTTTT	CASSMVAAPRGGTNEKLFF
TRBJ2-1	17	TRBV3-1/TRBV3-2	NA	NA	TGTGCCAGCAGCCAAGATACGTCCTACCTTACCTACAATGAGCAGTTCTTC	CASSQDTSYLTYNEQFF
TRBJ1-5	15	TRBV6-2/TRBV6-3	NA	NA	TGTGCCAGCAGTTACCCCGGACAGACCAATCAGCCCCAGCATTTT	CASSYPGQTNQPQHF
TRBJ2-3	13	TRBV5-4	NA	NA	TGTGCCAGCAGCTTGACTAGCACAGATACGCAGTATTTT	CASSLTSTDTQYF
TRBJ2-1	14	TRBV29-1	TRBD1	NA	TGCAGCGTCGGGACAGACAGGGAGTACAATGAGCAGTTCTTC	CSVGTDREYNEQFF
TRBJ2-2	16	TRBV24-1	NA	NA	TGTGCCACCAGTGTGGGCGGGGTTCTAAACACCGGGGAGCTGTTTTTT	CATSVGGVLNTGELFF
TRBJ1-2	12	TRBV29-1	NA	NA	TGCAGCGTGGATACAGCTAACTATGGCTACACCTTC	CSVDTANYGYTF
TRBJ2-7	12	TRBV29-1	TRBD2	few	TGCAGCGCTGGGGGGGATCCCTACGAGCAGTACTTC	CSAGGDPYEQYF
TRBJ1-3	17	TRBV19	TRBD1	NA	TGTGCCAGTAGTGGAAACAGGGGTATTATTTCTGGAAACACCATATATTTT	CASSGNRGIISGNTIYF
TRBJ2-3	13	TRBV4-2	NA	NA	TGTGCCAGCAGCGCCTATAGCACAGATACGCAGTATTTT	CASSAYSTDTQYF
TRBJ1-5	13	TRBV28	NA	NA	TGTGCCAGCAGTTTACGAGAAAGACAGCCCCAGCATTTT	CASSLRERQPQHF
TRBJ1-3	14	TRBV4-1	NA	NA	TGCGCCAGCAGCTCCATAGACTCTGGAAACACCATATATTTT	CASSSIDSGNTIYF
TRBJ2-2	14	TRBV30	NA	NA	TGTGCCTGGAGTGTATCCAGGGGCACCGGGGAGCTGTTTTTT	CAWSVSRGTGELFF
TRBJ1-5	16	TRBV5-1	TRBD1	NA	TGCGCCAGCAGCTTGGATGGGACAGGTTTTAATCAGCCCCAGCATTTT	CASSLDGTGFNQPQHF
TRBJ1-4	16	TRBV19	NA	once	TGTGCCAGTAGCAATTTGGCTTCAGGGGAAGAGGCAAAACTGTTTTTT	CASSNLASGEEAKLFF
TRBJ1-2	13	TRBV6-5	TRBD1	NA	TGTGCCAGCAGGAGGACAGGGTCTGATGGCTACACCTTC	CASRRTGSDGYTF
TRBJ1-2	14	TRBV10-2	NA	few	TGCGCCAGCAGTGCCGGGGCGGGAGACTATGGCTACACCTTC	CASSAGAGDYGYTF
TRBJ2-7	15	TRBV4-1	TRBD2	NA	TGCGCCAGCAGTCTTAGCGGGGGGGCCTTCTACGAGCAGTACTTC	CASSLSGGAFYEQYF
TRBJ2-1	15	TRBV6-5	NA	few	TGTGCCAGCAGTACCCGGAGGGACGGGTACAATGAGCAGTTCTTC	CASSTRRDGYNEQFF
TRBJ2-3	15	TRBV2	NA	NA	TGTGCCAGCAGTGACCGCAGCGGGCGCACAGATACGCAGTATTTT	CASSDRSGRTDTQYF
TRBJ2-7	13	TRBV15	NA	NA	TGTGCCACCGGTAGCGCGGTAGGTGCGGAGCAGTACTTC	CATGSAVGAEQYF
TRBJ2-1	21	TRBV24-1	TRBD1	many	TGTGCCACCAGTGACCCGCGACCGGACAGGGTAGGGCGCGGCTTGACCCATGAGCAGTTCTTC	CATSDPRPDRVGRGLTHEQFF
TRBJ2-7	15	TRBV5-4	TRBD2	NA	TGTGCCAGCAGCCCGGGGACTAGGACTGCCGGCGAGCAGTACTTC	CASSPGTRTAGEQYF
TRBJ2-2	18	TRBV7-3	TRBD1	NA	TGTGCCAGCAGCTCTACCGGGGGCAGGGGGCGAGGCACCGGGGAGCTGTTTTTT	CASSSTGGRGRGTGELFF
TRBJ2-7	15	TRBV7-9	TRBD1	NA	TGTGCCAGCAGCACCCGGACAGGGAACTACGTGGAGCAGTACTTC	CASSTRTGNYVEQYF
TRBJ1-1	14	TRBV29-1	NA	few	TGCAGCGTTGAAGCCCGTCGGGCGGGCACTGAAGCTTTCTTT	CSVEARRAGTEAFF
TRBJ2-7	13	TRBV12-3/TRBV12-4	TRBD1	NA	TGTGCCAGCAGTTTGGTACAGGGGTACGAGCAGTACTTC	CASSLVQGYEQYF